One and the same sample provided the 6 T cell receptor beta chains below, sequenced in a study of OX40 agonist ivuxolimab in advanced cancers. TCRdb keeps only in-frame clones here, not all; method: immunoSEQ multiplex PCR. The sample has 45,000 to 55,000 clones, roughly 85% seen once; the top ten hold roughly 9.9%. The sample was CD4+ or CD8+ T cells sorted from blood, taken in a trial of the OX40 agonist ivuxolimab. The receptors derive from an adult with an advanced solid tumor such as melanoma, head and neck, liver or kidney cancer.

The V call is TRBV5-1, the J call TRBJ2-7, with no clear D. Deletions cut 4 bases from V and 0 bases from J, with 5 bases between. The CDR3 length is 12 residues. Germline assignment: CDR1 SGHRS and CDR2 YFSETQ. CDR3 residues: CASSENSYEQYF. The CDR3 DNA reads TGCGCCAGCAGCGAAAACTCCTACGAGCAGTACTTC.

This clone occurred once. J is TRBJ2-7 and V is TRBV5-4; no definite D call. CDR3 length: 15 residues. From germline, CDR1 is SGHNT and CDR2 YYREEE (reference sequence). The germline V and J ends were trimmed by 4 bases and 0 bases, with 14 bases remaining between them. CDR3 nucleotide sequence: TGTGCCAGCAGCCCGTATGCTACTGCCTCCTACGAGCAGTACTTC. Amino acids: CASSPYATASYEQYF.

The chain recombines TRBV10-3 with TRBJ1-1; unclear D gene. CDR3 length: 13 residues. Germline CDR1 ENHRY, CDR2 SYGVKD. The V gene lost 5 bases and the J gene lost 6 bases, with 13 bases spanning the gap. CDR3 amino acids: CAISREREAEAFF. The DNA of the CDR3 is TGTGCCATCAGTAGGGAAAGGGAGGCTGAAGCTTTCTTT.

CDR3 coding DNA: TGTGCCAGCAGCGCCGACAGGGACCAGCCCCAGCATTTT. Translating gives CASSADRDQPQHF. This chain joins TRBV6-5 and TRBJ1-5; TRBD1 matches at 7 bases. With 6 bases clipped from V and 7 bases from J, the junction kept 6 bases outside the gene matches. The CDR3 extends over 13 amino acids. Germline CDR1 and CDR2: MNHEY and SVGAGI.

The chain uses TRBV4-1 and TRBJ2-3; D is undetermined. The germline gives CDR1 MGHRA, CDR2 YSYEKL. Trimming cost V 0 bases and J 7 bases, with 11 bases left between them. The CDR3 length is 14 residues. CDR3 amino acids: CASSQDYYSHTQYF. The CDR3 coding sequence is TGCGCCAGCAGCCAAGATTATTATTCGCATACGCAGTATTTT.

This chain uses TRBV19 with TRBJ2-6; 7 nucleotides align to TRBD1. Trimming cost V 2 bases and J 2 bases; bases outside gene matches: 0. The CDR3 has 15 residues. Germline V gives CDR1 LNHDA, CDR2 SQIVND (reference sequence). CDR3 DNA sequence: TGTGCCAGTAGTATAACAGGGGCTGGGGCCAACGTCCTGACTTTC. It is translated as CASSITGAGANVLTF.